This TCR beta chain was identified in a study of T cells in Graves' hyperthyroidism and ophthalmopathy. Findings and caveats of the study: Onset of ophthalmopathy came a median roughly 6.9 months after the model predicted it. Stable hyperthyroidism was told apart from ophthalmopathy by a model built on 13 V-J features. Most thyroid clonotypes expanded above 0.001 were also detected in blood.

The CDR3 contains 12 residues. CDR1 is MDHEN and CDR2 is SYDVKM in the germline V gene. About this clonotype: As yet, its antigen is unknown. Just one base apart from a much larger clone, this may be a read error.

Amplified TCR beta CDR3 regions came from RNA transcripts. The HTBI primer set was used in a first-round RT-PCR of the TCR CDR3. MiXCR was run by TCRdb on the multiplex PCR reads, yielding one entry per CDR3 protein. The sample includes roughly 710,000 distinct CDR3 sequences, around a third seen only once; the top ten take roughly 30%. The source of the PBMCs was over 8.5 ml of fresh peripheral blood. The chain links TRBV28 to TRBJ1-2; D is unresolved. The sequence was obtained from a woman aged 40-49 years with Graves' hyperthyroidism. The specimen sequenced was blood. The CDR3 sequence is CASSLLGSGHTF. CDR3 DNA: TGTGCCAGCAGTTTATTGGGGTCTGGCCACACCTTC.